What follows is one TCR beta chain and its context. Its cognate antigen has yet to be identified. Per-nucleotide qualities are absent, and no much larger clonotype sits a single base away. These data come from a study of blood T cell repertoires in COVID-19 (dated by TCRdb to the early 2020s). For the wider study: Samples covering the acute and convalescent phases of COVID-19 were provided by collaborators in the United States, Italy and Spain. The material from the prospective study consisted of cDNA or gDNA derived from T cells, B-cell-depleted T cells, or PBMCs. Subjects who had been exposed to COVID-19, were actively infected with it, or had recovered from it provided the deeply sampled blood TCRbeta repertoires that made up the dataset. The repertoires were released in a freely available public database meant as a resource for research on the immune response to SARS-CoV-2. The samples were drawn from the first 160 participants of the ongoing ImmuneRACE study and from roughly 1,300 subjects provided by 6 global collaborators. Nearly every sample came with metadata listing a de-identified subject ID, COVID-19 status, age in years and sex. HLA class I and class II types, where available, came from metadata supplied by the sample provider rather than from assay-based typing.

TCRbeta CDR3 regions were amplified from genomic DNA by means of the immunoSEQ Assay, a bias-controlled multiplex PCR. From the authors' description of their analysis: The number of nucleated cells in each sample was estimated from the amplification of reference gene primers within the assay. To quantify the absolute abundance of each unique TCRbeta CDR3 rearrangement, sequence reads were collapsed and filtered. For each sample, productive Simpson clonality was calculated as the square root of Simpson's diversity index over productive rearrangements. The immuneACCESS repertoire file appears here via TCRdb, limited to in-frame rearrangements. These files lack a portion of the clones; in checked studies, under half of the deficit traces to unresolved V genes, and the cause of the others is not known. D and trimming were read from the DNA, whereas the V and J calls and clone size are those reported in that table. The sample table holds some 520,000 clones, of which 89% were seen once. The ten largest account for approximately 0.9% of the sample.

One collaborating source in Seattle enrolled patients during active infection and followed them longitudinally through the course of disease. Each collaborating institution followed its own protocols to collect whole blood in K2EDTA tubes. For TCRbeta analysis, collaborators shipped samples in one of three forms: frozen whole blood, isolated PBMCs, or DNA extracted from either of those sample types. What the study reported, not specific to this receptor: How much clinical and demographic metadata was included differed by source and by participant, and the metadata was provided uncurated.

This sequence originates from a man between 18 and 29 years old with COVID-19, enrolled during active disease. The sequencing sample was made of peripheral blood.

The CDR3 protein sequence reads: CASSWGGQEEKLFF. The nucleotide sequence is TGTGCCAGCAGCTGGGGGGGACAGGAGGAAAAACTGTTTTTT. The chain joins TRBV5-8 to TRBJ1-4; TRBD1 aligns with 8 central bases. Trimmed from V: 3 bases; trimmed from J: 8 bases; junction bases lacking a gene match: 6. The CDR3 goes from the cysteine to the phenylalanine over 14 residues. Only CDR3 DNA is held: 42 bases, read in frame from base 1. From the germline V gene, CDR1 is SGHTS and CDR2 is YDEGEE.